This is a list of T cell receptor beta chains from one sample in a study of identical twins. From the 5' RACE reads, TCRdb called clonotypes with MiXCR, one entry per CDR3 protein. The sample has under 450,000 distinct CDR3 sequences, approximately 17% seen once; the top ten hold 9.5% to 15%. The sequencing input was naive T cells sorted from blood. The receptors derive from a man aged 45 to 65 in good health. The CDR3 runs from the conserved cysteine through the conserved F or W. Fields, in order: V gene, clone size, D gene, J gene, CDR3 DNA, CDR3 protein. D genes are given only for firm matches. Size values are once, few and many counts, or a class for expanded clones, and some rows have none.

>TRBV5-1|few|TRBD1|TRBJ1-4
TGCGCCAGCAGCTTGACAGGGACAGAGCCTGTTGAAAAACTGTTTTTT
CASSLTGTEPVEKLFF
>TRBV12-3/TRBV12-4|NA|TRBD1|TRBJ1-2
TGTGCCAGCAGTCCCGGGACAGTTAGTAACTATGGCTACACCTTC
CASSPGTVSNYGYTF
>TRBV10-3|many|TRBD2|TRBJ2-5
TGTGCCATCAGTGAGTCCACCCGATCACTAGCGGGAGGTATAGAGACCCAGTACTTC
CAISESTRSLAGGIETQYF
>TRBV6-2/TRBV6-3|many|NA|TRBJ2-7
TGTGCCAGCAGTTACTCGATTGCTAGGCGGGGATCTGTCTACGAGCAGTACTTC
CASSYSIARRGSVYEQYF
>TRBV4-2|many|TRBD1|TRBJ2-7
TGTGCCAGCAGCAAAGGACAGGGGGACTCCTACGAGCAGTACTTC
CASSKGQGDSYEQYF
>TRBV4-3|few|NA|TRBJ1-2
TGCGCCAGCAGCCATTCAGGGGCCCCTAACTATGGCTACACCTTC
CASSHSGAPNYGYTF
>TRBV20-1|many|TRBD1|TRBJ2-7
TGCAGTGCTTACCCCCGGGACAGCGGTCGGTTCTACGAGCAGTACTTC
CSAYPRDSGRFYEQYF
>TRBV5-1|NA|NA|TRBJ2-3
TGCGCCAGCAGCTTGACAGGGTTTTCACGAGATACGCAGTATTTT
CASSLTGFSRDTQYF
>TRBV7-3|few|TRBD1|TRBJ2-3
TGTGCCAGCAGCCCAAACCAAATACAGGGGAACCCACAGTATTTT
CASSPNQIQGNPQYF
>TRBV10-3|NA|NA|TRBJ1-5
TGTGCCATCAGTGAAAGGCAGGGCAATCAGCCCCAGCATTTT
CAISERQGNQPQHF
>TRBV20-1|few|NA|TRBJ1-5
TGCAGTGCTAGAGATCGTAAAGGGTTCATGCCCCAGCATTTT
CSARDRKGFMPQHF
>TRBV29-1|many|NA|TRBJ1-1
TGCAGCGTCGATCGGACAGCGAACACTGAAGCTTTCTTT
CSVDRTANTEAFF